The rows below give T cell receptor beta chains drawn from one sample of a study of cytomegalovirus exposure and HLA in healthy donors. Only in-frame clones appear in the TCRdb table, and some are missing; sequencing was by immunoSEQ multiplex PCR. The sample contains tens of thousands of clones, around 70% of which appear only once. Source material: PBMCs. These receptor sequences come from a woman aged 50 to 65 in good health and CMV-seronegative. CDR3s include the opening cysteine and the closing phenylalanine or tryptophan. A D gene is named only where the DNA matches it firmly. Part of the rows lack a size; the others show once, few, many or a class for expanded clones.

J,size,D,V,DNA,CDR3
TRBJ1-1,.,TRBD1,TRBV27,TGTGCCAGCAGTTCAGCGGGACAGGGGAACACTGAAGCTTTCTTT,CASSSAGQGNTEAFF
TRBJ2-7,.,TRBD2,TRBV5-6,TGTGCCAGCCGACCCGGGAGGCAGTCCTACGAGCAGTACTTC,CASRPGRQSYEQYF
TRBJ1-2,.,TRBD1,TRBV19,TGTGCCAGTAGTATAATCGGACAGGTTATCTACTACACCTTC,CASSIIGQVIYYTF
TRBJ2-3,.,.,TRBV7-2,TGTGCCAGCACCCTAGCCCTAGCAACAGATACGCAGTATTTT,CASTLALATDTQYF
TRBJ2-1,few,.,TRBV5-4,TGTGCCAGCAGTTCAGAACAAAGCTCCTACAATGAGCAGTTCTTC,CASSSEQSSYNEQFF
TRBJ2-1,.,.,TRBV5-1,TGCGCCAGCAGCTTAACCGTTAGCTCCTACAATGAGCAGTTCTTC,CASSLTVSSYNEQFF
TRBJ1-4,.,TRBD1,TRBV19,TGTGCCAGTAGGTCGGAAGGGGGCGGTGAAAAACTGTTTTTT,CASRSEGGGEKLFF
TRBJ2-5,once,.,TRBV30,TGTGCCTGGAGTTTACCAGAAGAGACCCAGTACTTC,CAWSLPEETQYF
TRBJ2-5,.,TRBD1,TRBV27,TGTGCCAGCAGACTTTTCCGGGACAGGGGAGGCACCCAGTACTTC,CASRLFRDRGGTQYF
TRBJ2-1,once,.,TRBV28,TGTGCCAGCAGCCCCAGGTTTGGGCCCTCCCGGGGTGAGCAGTTCTTC,CASSPRFGPSRGEQFF
TRBJ2-7,.,.,TRBV6-1,TGTGCCAGCAAGGGAGAGAGCTCCTACGAGCAGTACTTC,CASKGESSYEQYF
TRBJ2-6,.,TRBD1,TRBV15,TGTGCCACCAGCAGAGGGACAGGGAACTCTGGGGCCAACGTCCTGACTTTC,CATSRGTGNSGANVLTF
TRBJ2-7,once,.,TRBV9,TGTGCCAGCAGCGTAGGGGTGGGGAGGCGCACATCCGAGCAGTACTTC,CASSVGVGRRTSEQYF
TRBJ1-5,.,.,TRBV19,TGTGCCAGTAGTCTACAGGGTTATCAGCCCCAGCATTTT,CASSLQGYQPQHF